This section outlines one T cell receptor (beta chain) sequence together with its context. Its antigen is unknown. Primers for the PCR totalled 60 Vbeta and 13 Jbeta. The repertoire was sequenced with immunoSEQ multiplex PCR; TCRdb's copy has only in-frame clones and lacks some. The sample shows about 140,000 clones, approximately 70% of them seen only once. This sample is drawn from a study of cytomegalovirus exposure and HLA in healthy donors. The CDR3 contains 11 residues. Germline CDR1 and CDR2: DFQATT and SNEGSKA (reference sequence). The V gene lost 5 bases and the J gene lost 9 bases, with 11 bases spanning the gap. Whole-study results and caveats: A few CMV-associated chains proved CMV antigen-specific in vitro.

Input material: PBMCs. This clonotype was obtained from a human donor in good health. The chain is built from TRBV20-1 and TRBJ2-1; D ambiguous. The CDR3 DNA reads TGCAGTGCTTCCTACCCGCGTGAGCAGTTCTTC. This gives the protein CSASYPREQFF.